These 23 T cell receptor beta chains share one sample of origin, sequenced in a study of T cells in Graves' hyperthyroidism and ophthalmopathy (dated by TCRdb to about 2019). Library method: multiplex PCR. Reads for this sample came from an Illumina HiSeq 2000. TCR beta CDR3 regions were amplified from RNA transcripts. The TCR CDR3 was subjected to a first round of RT-PCR using the HTBI primer set and the Qiagen OneStep RT-PCR kit. TCRdb handled the public reads itself, with Q25 trimming in fastp and clone calling in MiXCR, and kept productive beta chains. Rows are unified per CDR3 protein, each entry keeping the most common DNA and genes. In this sample the table shows about 610,000 distinct CDR3 sequences, roughly 14% of which occur a single time. The ten largest clonotypes hold approximately 4.2% of the sample. Sequencing was carried out using blood. These receptors came from a woman aged 40 to 50 with Graves' ophthalmopathy.

This clonotype came up many times. The chain couples TRBV6-5 to TRBJ1-2, with TRBD1 identical over 7 bases. Germline lookup yields CDR1 MNHEY and CDR2 SVGAGI. V was pared by 0 bases and J by 4 bases, with 8 bases of the junction left unmatched. The CDR3 has 16 residues. The CDR3 loop is CASSYSADRALYGYTF. As DNA, the CDR3 is TGTGCCAGCAGTTACTCCGCTGACAGGGCCCTCTATGGCTACACCTTC.

This clonotype occurred a few times. The chain joins TRBV29-1 to TRBJ2-7, with D perhaps matching TRBD2 (6 bases). V gave up 0 bases and J gave up 5 bases, with 8 bases separating them. The CDR3 runs to 12 residues. Germline-derived CDR1 and CDR2 are SQVTM and ANQGSEA. The CDR3 bases are TGCAGCGTTGAAGACGGGGGTAACGAGCAGTACTTC. Translation: CSVEDGGNEQYF.

This clonotype was seen at least ten times. The V call is TRBV7-3, the J call TRBJ2-7, with D perhaps TRBD2 (6 bases). The germline V gene encodes CDR1 SGHTA and CDR2 FQGTGA. The CDR3 contains 14 residues. Trimming shortened V by 6 bases and J by 5 bases, and 17 bases separated the two germline ends. The CDR3 is CASSVIGSADEQYF. CDR3 DNA: TGTGCCAGCAGTGTAATCGGGAGCGCCGACGAGCAGTACTTC.

This clonotype occurred many times. V usage is TRBV6-1 and J usage is TRBJ1-5; D is unresolved. The V gene's germline CDR1 is MNHNS and CDR2 SASEGT. The germline V and J ends were trimmed by 6 bases and 4 bases, with 13 bases remaining between them. This CDR3 region has 14 residues. DNA for the CDR3: TGTGCCAGCAGAGAGGACGGTCCTAATCAGCCCCAGCATTTT. Translation gives CASREDGPNQPQHF.

The chain recombines TRBV5-1 with TRBJ2-3, with TRBD2 matching 15 bases. The trim removed 0 bases at V and 1 base at J, leaving 3 bases unmatched. CDR1 is SGHRS and CDR2 is YFSETQ in the germline V gene. The CDR3 loop spans 18 amino acids. The CDR3 DNA reads TGCGCCAGCAGCTTGGAGGGACTAGCGGGAGGAGGCACAGATACGCAGTATTTT. It specifies CASSLEGLAGGGTDTQYF.

This clonotype was detected ten times or more. The chain recombines TRBV28 with TRBJ1-3, with D maybe TRBD1 (5 bases). CDR3 length: 16 residues. Trimming cost V 4 bases and J 4 bases, with 17 bases left between them. The germline CDR1 and CDR2 sequences are MDHEN and SYDVKM. The CDR3 nucleotides are TGTGCCAGCAGTTCGCTCGGGACTTCTTCGGGAAACACCATATATTTT. As protein: CASSSLGTSSGNTIYF.

This clonotype occurred a few times. The chain carries TRBV6-5 and TRBJ2-7, with 10 bases lining up with TRBD1. The CDR3 loop spans 15 amino acids. Germline V lookup: CDR1 MNHEY, CDR2 SVGAGI. V trimming: 2 bases; J trimming: 3 bases; junction bases outside the gene matches: 4. CDR3 bases: TGTGCCAGCAGTTACATGGGACAGGGGAACTACGAGCAGTACTTC. Translation: CASSYMGQGNYEQYF.

This clonotype was counted at least ten times. The chain has TRBV28 and TRBJ1-1; D gene uncertain. The V gene's germline CDR1 is MDHEN and CDR2 SYDVKM. Trimming removed 1 base at V and 7 bases at J, with 10 bases between. The CDR3 consists of 13 residues. CDR3 region: CASSLSPRHEAFF. CDR3 bases: TGTGCCAGCAGTTTATCCCCGAGACATGAAGCTTTCTTT.

The chain combines TRBV15 with TRBJ2-3, with D perhaps TRBD1 or TRBD2 (5 bases each). The CDR3 has 15 amino acids. Trimming pared 3 bases from V and 1 base from J, leaving 11 bases between. Germline assignment: CDR1 LNHNV and CDR2 YYDKDF (reference sequence). The CDR3 nucleotides are TGTGCCACCAGCAGTGAGGGGCACGGCACAGATACGCAGTATTTT. Protein sequence: CATSSEGHGTDTQYF.

The rearrangement links TRBV6-1 to TRBJ2-2; D uncertain. The V end lost 9 bases, the J end lost 4 bases, and 15 bases lay between the germline ends. CDR3 length: 14 amino acids. Germline V lookup: CDR1 MNHNS, CDR2 SASEGT. The CDR3 protein is CASSEIRSTGELFF. DNA for the CDR3: TGTGCCAGTTCGGAGATCCGCAGCACCGGGGAGCTGTTTTTT.

This rearrangement joins TRBV7-2 to TRBJ2-7, with D perhaps TRBD1 or TRBD2 (6 bases each). The CDR3 totals 15 residues. Per the germline V gene, CDR1 is SGHTA and CDR2 is FQGNSA. Trimming took 3 bases from V and 0 from J, leaving 12 bases between them. The DNA for the CDR3 is TGTGCCAGCAGCTTGGGGGGCGGGATCTCCTACGAGCAGTACTTC. Protein sequence: CASSLGGGISYEQYF.

This chain uses TRBV30 with TRBJ2-7; D unclear. CDR1 and CDR2 from the germline V gene are GTSNPN and SVGIG (reference sequence). The germline V and J ends were trimmed by 0 bases and 4 bases, with 10 bases remaining between them. This CDR3 has 13 amino acids. CDR3 DNA sequence: TGTGCCTGGAGTGTACGGCCGAGTTACGAGCAGTACTTC. It specifies CAWSVRPSYEQYF.

This clonotype has at least ten counts. V and J are TRBV29-1 and TRBJ2-7; 8 bases are shared with TRBD2. The germline CDR1 and CDR2 sequences are SQVTM and ANQGSEA. V lost 2 bases and J lost 1; bases outside the gene matches: 4. The CDR3 length is 14 residues. In DNA, the CDR3 is TGCAGCGTTGAACGGGAGGGCTCGTCCTACGAGCAGTACTTC. Amino acids: CSVEREGSSYEQYF.

The CDR3 DNA reads as TGTGCCAGCAGCTCCACTAGCGGAGAGACCCAGTACTTC. Translating gives CASSSTSGETQYF. The rearrangement joins TRBV7-9 to TRBJ2-5; 8 bases align to TRBD2. The CDR3 runs to 13 residues. The V gene's germline CDR1 is SEHNR and CDR2 FQNEAQ (reference sequence). Trimming at V came to 4 bases and at J to 4 bases, leaving 2 bases not matched to a gene.

This clonotype was found a few times. V usage is TRBV6-2 or TRBV6-3 and J usage is TRBJ2-7, with 8 bases that match TRBD2. Looked up from germline, CDR1 is MNHEY and CDR2 is SVGEGT. After removal of 0 bases from V and 5 bases from J, the junction contained 12 bases not matched to a gene. This CDR3 has 17 residues. The CDR3 loop reads CASSYSWSGGRTDEQYF. The CDR3 DNA sequence: TGTGCCAGCAGTTACTCGTGGTCGGGCGGGAGGACGGACGAGCAGTACTTC.

This clonotype showed up just a few times. The chain uses TRBV27 and TRBJ2-7, with D possibly matching TRBD2 (5 bases). The CDR3 has 15 amino acids. CDR1 is MNHEY and CDR2 is SMNVEV in the germline V gene (reference sequence). The V and J ends lost 6 bases and 6 bases respectively, with 21 bases between them. The CDR3 DNA reads as TGTGCCAGCAGACCTATTGGACTGGTGAGCTTCGAGCAGTACTTC. As protein: CASRPIGLVSFEQYF.

This clonotype was observed many times. The rearrangement uses TRBV6-5 and TRBJ1-2; TRBD1 aligns across 7 bases. V trimming: 0 bases; J trimming: 2 bases; junction bases outside the gene matches: 6. Germline V gives CDR1 MNHEY, CDR2 SVGAGI. The CDR3 runs 16 residues. CDR3: CASSYSSGQQNYGYTF. The CDR3 DNA reads TGTGCCAGCAGTTACTCTTCGGGACAGCAAAACTATGGCTACACCTTC.

Many counts were recorded for this clonotype. The chain recombines TRBV20-1 with TRBJ2-5; D is possibly TRBD1 (6 bases). Germline V gives CDR1 DFQATT, CDR2 SNEGSKA (reference sequence). V was trimmed by 5 bases and J by 2 bases, leaving 15 bases between them. CDR3 length equals 14 residues. The CDR3 DNA is TGCAGTGCTGCGACCTCAGGGGCGCAAGAGACCCAGTACTTC. Translated, it gives CSAATSGAQETQYF.

This clonotype occurred many times. The chain links TRBV9 to TRBJ2-7; no clear D. CDR3 length: 14 amino acids. Germline V CDR1 and CDR2: SGDLS, YYNGEE. V was clipped by 7 bases and J by 1 base, with 15 bases between them. The CDR3 loop reads CASFRRTGSYEQYF. CDR3 DNA sequence: TGTGCCAGCTTCCGCCGCACCGGGTCCTACGAGCAGTACTTC.

This clonotype has at least ten counts. The rearrangement links TRBV6-5 to TRBJ1-2; unclear D gene. The V end lost 3 bases, the J end lost 0 bases, and 11 bases lay between the germline ends. Germline V CDR1 and CDR2: MNHEY, SVGAGI. CDR3 length: 15 residues. CDR3 DNA: TGTGCCAGCAGTTATAGGGTGGAGCCTAACTATGGCTACACCTTC. Amino acid sequence: CASSYRVEPNYGYTF.

The genes are TRBV3-1 and TRBJ2-7; D gene ambiguous. CDR1 and CDR2 from the germline V gene are LGHDT and YNNKEL (reference sequence). The CDR3 contains 13 residues. The V gene lost 0 bases and the J gene lost 4 bases, with 7 bases spanning the gap. The chain's CDR3 is CASSQDPNYEQYF. CDR3 nucleotide sequence: TGTGCCAGCAGCCAAGATCCGAATTACGAGCAGTACTTC.

The rearrangement joins TRBV5-1 to TRBJ1-2, with 11 bases lining up with TRBD1. V lost 0 bases and J lost 4; bases outside the gene matches: 2. CDR3 length: 15 residues. CDR1 and CDR2 (germline): SGHRS, YFSETQ. CDR3 nucleotide sequence: TGCGCCAGCAGCTTGGAGGGGACAGGGGGCTATGGCTACACCTTC. This gives the protein CASSLEGTGGYGYTF.

The chain has TRBV19 and TRBJ1-1; D possibly corresponds to TRBD1 (5 bases). With 5 bases removed from V and 3 bases from J, the gap between germline ends came to 10 bases. The germline CDR1 and CDR2 sequences are LNHDA and SQIVND (reference sequence). The CDR3 is 13 residues long. CDR3 DNA sequence: TGTGCCAGTAGTTGGGGACCTGACACTGAAGCTTTCTTT. Encoded protein: CASSWGPDTEAFF.